The rows below give T cell receptor beta chains drawn from one sample of a study of blood T cell repertoires in COVID-19. Repertoires were generated with immunoSEQ multiplex PCR, while TCRdb's copy carries only in-frame clones and drops some. The table lists 200,000 to 250,000 clones, 85% to 90% of them singletons, with 4.4% in the top ten. The sample was peripheral blood. Source of these receptors: a man in his fifties or sixties with acute or convalescent COVID-19. Both conserved end residues are part of each CDR3. The D gene is left open where the match is weak. Clone sizes are given selectively: once, few, many, or a class where the clone is expanded.

clone_size	v_call	d_call	j_call	cdr3_aa	cdr3_nt
-	TRBV19	-	TRBJ1-4	CASSFATNEKLFF	TGTGCCAGTAGTTTCGCGACTAATGAAAAACTGTTTTTT
-	TRBV18	-	TRBJ1-1	CASSPTGENTEAFF	TGTGCCAGCTCACCCACAGGAGAGAACACTGAAGCTTTCTTT
-	TRBV7-2	TRBD2	TRBJ2-5	CASSPGLAGQETQYF	TGTGCCAGCAGCCCCGGACTAGCGGGACAAGAGACCCAGTACTTC
-	TRBV4-1	-	TRBJ2-7	CASSLTQGFSYEQYF	TGCGCCAGCAGCCTCACCCAGGGTTTTTCCTACGAGCAGTACTTC
-	TRBV14	TRBD1	TRBJ1-2	CASSRGQGKGGYTF	TGTGCCAGCAGTCGTGGACAGGGGAAGGGTGGCTACACCTTC
few	TRBV5-1	TRBD1	TRBJ2-1	CASSLGRTGSYNEQFF	TGCGCCAGCAGCTTGGGACGGACAGGGTCCTACAATGAGCAGTTCTTC
-	TRBV11-2	-	TRBJ1-3	CASSFPRGGGGNTIYF	TGTGCCAGCAGCTTCCCCCGGGGAGGAGGTGGAAACACCATATATTTT
-	TRBV19	TRBD1	TRBJ1-2	CASTGQGQGYGYTF	TGTGCCAGTACCGGACAGGGGCAGGGCTATGGCTACACCTTC
-	TRBV4-1	-	TRBJ2-1	CASSQGYLGEQFF	TGCGCCAGCAGCCAAGGGTACCTAGGTGAGCAGTTCTTC
-	TRBV4-1	-	TRBJ2-1	CASSQDLRTDYNEQFF	TGCGCCAGCAGCCAAGATCTGAGGACAGATTACAATGAGCAGTTCTTC
-	TRBV18	TRBD1	TRBJ1-2	CASSPSTGVTGGYTF	TGTGCCAGCTCACCAAGTACAGGGGTGACGGGAGGCTACACCTTC
few	TRBV5-1	-	TRBJ2-2	CASRKPDSPGNTGELFF	TGCGCCAGCAGAAAACCGGACAGCCCAGGGAACACCGGGGAGCTGTTTTTT
-	TRBV11-2	-	TRBJ2-1	CASSLSPGGGNNEQFF	TGTGCCAGCAGCTTATCACCGGGTGGAGGGAACAATGAGCAGTTCTTC
-	TRBV4-1	TRBD2	TRBJ2-2	CASTEISGGPYRDTGELFF	TGCGCCAGCACCGAAATTAGCGGGGGGCCTTACCGAGACACCGGGGAGCTGTTTTTT
-	TRBV5-1	TRBD1	TRBJ1-3	CASSVTGVGNTIYF	TGCGCCAGCAGCGTGACAGGGGTTGGAAACACCATATATTTT
-	TRBV10-2	-	TRBJ1-1	CASRQRIEAFF	TGCGCCAGCAGACAACGAATTGAAGCTTTCTTT
-	TRBV27	-	TRBJ1-2	CASSLWGRVGYGYTF	TGTGCCAGCAGTTTATGGGGCAGGGTGGGCTATGGCTACACCTTC
-	TRBV5-1	-	TRBJ1-1	CASSYLPSDKNTEAFF	TGCGCCAGCAGCTATCTCCCATCAGACAAGAACACTGAAGCTTTCTTT
-	TRBV9	-	TRBJ1-3	CASTKTPGNTIYF	TGTGCCAGCACCAAGACACCCGGAAACACCATATATTTT
-	TRBV7-9	-	TRBJ1-3	CASAIRQDRVMGNTIYF	TGTGCCAGCGCCATCCGACAGGACCGGGTTATGGGAAACACCATATATTTT
many	TRBV24-1	TRBD2	TRBJ2-1	CATSDSGASGGADNEQFF	TGTGCCACCAGTGATTCTGGGGCTAGCGGGGGGGCCGACAATGAGCAGTTCTTC
-	TRBV5-1	-	TRBJ1-3	CASSLSEGHTIYF	TGCGCCAGCAGCTTGTCCGAGGGCCACACCATATATTTT
-	TRBV7-6	-	TRBJ1-1	CASSSRTAMNTEAFF	TGTGCCAGCAGCTCGCGGACAGCTATGAACACTGAAGCTTTCTTT
-	TRBV9	-	TRBJ1-1	CASSVGWSNTEAFF	TGTGCCAGCAGCGTAGGATGGAGCAACACTGAAGCTTTCTTT
-	TRBV18	-	TRBJ1-3	CASSSDIPTGNTIYF	TGTGCCAGCTCAAGTGACATACCAACCGGAAACACCATATATTTT
-	TRBV23-1	-	TRBJ1-5	CASRRAGIQPQHF	TGCGCCAGCCGTCGGGCGGGGATCCAGCCCCAGCATTTT
once	TRBV11-1	-	TRBJ2-2	CASSFGAGELFF	TGTGCCAGCAGCTTCGGAGCCGGGGAGCTGTTTTTT
-	TRBV14	-	TRBJ2-1	CASSQYPITSSYNEQFF	TGTGCCAGCAGCCAGTACCCCATCACAAGCTCCTACAATGAGCAGTTCTTC
-	TRBV12-3/TRBV12-4	-	TRBJ1-1	CASTPQGRTEAFF	TGTGCCAGCACCCCCCAGGGGCGAACTGAAGCTTTCTTT
few	TRBV27	-	TRBJ1-1	CASRGYRGDPNTEAFF	TGTGCCAGCAGAGGATACCGCGGCGACCCGAACACTGAAGCTTTCTTT
-	TRBV20-1	-	TRBJ1-5	CSASRTNGNQPQHF	TGCAGTGCTAGTCGTACAAACGGCAATCAGCCCCAGCATTTT
-	TRBV2	-	TRBJ1-2	CASSARAGFYGYTF	TGTGCCAGCAGTGCGCGGGCGGGGTTCTATGGCTACACCTTC
-	TRBV30	-	TRBJ1-2	CAWSQGRGPNYGYTF	TGTGCCTGGAGTCAGGGGCGCGGCCCTAACTATGGCTACACCTTC
-	TRBV12-3/TRBV12-4	-	TRBJ1-5	CASSFRNQPQHF	TGTGCCAGCAGTTTTCGTAATCAGCCCCAGCATTTT
few	TRBV30	-	TRBJ1-4	CAWSRGASNEKLFF	TGTGCCTGGAGTCGAGGAGCCTCTAATGAAAAACTGTTTTTT
-	TRBV2	-	TRBJ1-5	CASSGGPNQPQHF	TGTGCCAGCAGTGGTGGGCCCAATCAGCCCCAGCATTTT
-	TRBV5-1	TRBD1	TRBJ2-7	CASSYRDRDEQYF	TGCGCCAGCAGCTACCGGGACAGGGACGAGCAGTACTTC
few	TRBV7-8	TRBD1	TRBJ1-2	CASSLNDRGQGGYTF	TGTGCCAGCAGCTTAAACGACAGGGGGCAGGGTGGCTACACCTTC
-	TRBV27	-	TRBJ2-7	CASSLVGIVGEQYF	TGTGCCAGCAGTTTGGTGGGCATCGTCGGCGAGCAGTACTTC
once	TRBV7-9	-	TRBJ1-1	CASSFLAGMNTEAFF	TGTGCCAGCAGCTTTCTCGCAGGGATGAACACTGAAGCTTTCTTT
-	TRBV28	TRBD1	TRBJ1-1	CASSSPGGEAFF	TGTGCCAGCAGCTCCCCAGGGGGTGAAGCTTTCTTT
-	TRBV7-8	TRBD1	TRBJ1-2	CASYKGTGGIANYGYTF	TGTGCCAGCTACAAAGGGACAGGGGGGATAGCTAACTATGGCTACACCTTC
-	TRBV12-3/TRBV12-4	-	TRBJ1-1	CASSFGGVAFF	TGTGCCAGCAGTTTCGGGGGGGTGGCTTTCTTT
-	TRBV14	-	TRBJ1-1	CASSQTGGHYITEAFF	TGTGCCAGCAGCCAAACCGGAGGGCATTACATCACTGAAGCTTTCTTT
-	TRBV3-1/TRBV3-2	TRBD1	TRBJ1-6	CASSQATPGTVYNSPLHF	TGTGCCAGCAGCCAAGCCACCCCCGGGACAGTCTATAATTCACCCCTCCACTTT
-	TRBV18	-	TRBJ1-1	CASSPFTLNTEAFF	TGTGCCAGCTCGCCTTTTACACTGAACACTGAAGCTTTCTTT
-	TRBV5-6	-	TRBJ1-2	CASSLQGYGYTF	TGTGCCAGCAGCCTACAGGGATATGGCTACACCTTC
once	TRBV5-1	-	TRBJ1-1	CASSLDVGRVEAFF	TGCGCCAGCAGCTTGGATGTGGGGAGGGTTGAAGCTTTCTTT
-	TRBV7-8	-	TRBJ1-1	CASSLRGGEAFF	TGTGCCAGCAGCTTGCGGGGTGGTGAAGCTTTCTTT
-	TRBV19	TRBD1	TRBJ2-1	CASSSGTDYNEQFF	TGTGCCAGTAGTTCCGGGACAGACTACAATGAGCAGTTCTTC
-	TRBV3-1/TRBV3-2	TRBD1	TRBJ1-1	CASSQHFGQASTEAFF	TGTGCCAGCAGCCAACATTTCGGACAGGCGAGCACTGAAGCTTTCTTT
-	TRBV5-1	-	TRBJ2-3	CASSLGASAGRTDTQYF	TGCGCCAGCAGCTTGGGGGCTTCAGCGGGCCGCACAGATACGCAGTATTTT
-	TRBV6-5	TRBD2	TRBJ2-3	CASSYSGTSIDTQYF	TGTGCCAGCAGTTACTCTGGGACTAGCATAGATACGCAGTATTTT
-	TRBV2	TRBD1	TRBJ1-4	CASSRTGNEKLFF	TGTGCCAGCAGTAGGACAGGAAATGAAAAACTGTTTTTT